This paragraph covers one TCR beta chain sequence. As yet, its antigen is unknown. This sample was included in a study of cytomegalovirus exposure and HLA in healthy donors. A roughly 120-subject validation cohort, separate from the 666-subject first cohort, supplied the donors. TCRdb keeps only in-frame clones here, not all; method: immunoSEQ multiplex PCR. The table lists hundreds of thousands of clones, 86% of them singletons. Study findings and constraints: The tendency of first-cohort TCR clusters to co-occur in the roughly 110 validation repertoires emerged from a later analysis. Whilst most TCR sequences proved rare, a subset of public TCRs occurred across many donors. Cytomegalovirus status, reportedly, was diagnosed with high specificity and sensitivity by the classifier.

This receptor was identified in a woman between 18 and 29 years old in good health and CMV-seronegative. Sequenced input: PBMCs.

CDR3 sequence reads: CASSPHRDRGDGYTF. In nucleotides, the CDR3 is TGTGCCAGCAGCCCTCACCGGGACAGGGGAGATGGCTACACCTTC. This chain uses TRBV6-5 with TRBJ1-2, with 10 positions matching TRBD1. V was pared by 6 bases and J by 6 bases, with 10 bases of the junction left unmatched. Germline CDR1 MNHEY, CDR2 SVGAGI. This CDR3 has 15 residues.